The clone carrying this T cell receptor (beta chain) was counted at least ten times. Amplified TCR beta CDR3 regions came from RNA transcripts. A first-round RT-PCR of the TCR CDR3 used the HTBI primer set. MiXCR, applied by TCRdb to the multiplex PCR reads, yields one record per CDR3 protein. The sample includes roughly 700,000 distinct CDR3 sequences, roughly 17% of them seen just once. V lost 4 bases, J lost 8 bases, and 5 bases stayed unmatched. The germline CDR1 and CDR2 sequences are GTSNPN and SVGIG (reference sequence). CDR3 size: 13 residues. The data were obtained in a study of T cells in Graves' hyperthyroidism and ophthalmopathy.

The V call is TRBV30, the J call TRBJ1-2; 12 bases align to TRBD1. The sequencing sample was made of blood. The TCR was taken from a man aged 45 to 65 with Graves' hyperthyroidism. The CDR3 DNA reads as TGTGCCTGGACTTCCGGGACAGGGGGCGGCTACACCTTC. It specifies CAWTSGTGGGYTF.